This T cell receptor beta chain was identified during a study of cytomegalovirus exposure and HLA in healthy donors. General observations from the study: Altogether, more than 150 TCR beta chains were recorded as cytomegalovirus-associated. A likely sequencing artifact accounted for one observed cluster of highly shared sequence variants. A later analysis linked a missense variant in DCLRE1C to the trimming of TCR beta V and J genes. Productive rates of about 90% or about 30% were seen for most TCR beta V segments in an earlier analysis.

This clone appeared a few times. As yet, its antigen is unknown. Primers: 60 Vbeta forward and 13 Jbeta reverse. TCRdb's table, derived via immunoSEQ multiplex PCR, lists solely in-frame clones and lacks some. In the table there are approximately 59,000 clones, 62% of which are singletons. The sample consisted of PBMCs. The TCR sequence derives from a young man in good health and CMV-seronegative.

CDR3: CASSIGGSGYTF. CDR3 nucleotide sequence: TGTGCCAGTAGTATTGGGGGGAGTGGCTACACCTTC. The chain uses TRBV19 and TRBJ1-2; D possibly corresponds to TRBD1 (5 bases). The CDR3 length is 12 residues. V was pared by 3 bases and J by 7 bases, with 9 bases between. Looked up from germline, CDR1 is LNHDA and CDR2 is SQIVND (reference sequence).